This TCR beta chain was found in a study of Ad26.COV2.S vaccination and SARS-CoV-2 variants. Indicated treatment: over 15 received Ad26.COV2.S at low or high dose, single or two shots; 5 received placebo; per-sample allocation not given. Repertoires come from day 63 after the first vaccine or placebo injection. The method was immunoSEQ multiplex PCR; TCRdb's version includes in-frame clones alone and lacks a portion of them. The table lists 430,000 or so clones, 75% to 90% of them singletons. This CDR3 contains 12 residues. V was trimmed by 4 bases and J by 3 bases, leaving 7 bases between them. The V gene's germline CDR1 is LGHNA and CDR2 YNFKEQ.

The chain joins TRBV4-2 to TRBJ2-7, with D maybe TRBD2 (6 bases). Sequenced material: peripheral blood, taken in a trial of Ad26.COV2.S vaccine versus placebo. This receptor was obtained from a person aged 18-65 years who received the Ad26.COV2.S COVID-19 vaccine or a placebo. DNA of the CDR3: TGTGCCAGCAGCCGGGACTTCTACGAGCAGTACTTC. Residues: CASSRDFYEQYF.